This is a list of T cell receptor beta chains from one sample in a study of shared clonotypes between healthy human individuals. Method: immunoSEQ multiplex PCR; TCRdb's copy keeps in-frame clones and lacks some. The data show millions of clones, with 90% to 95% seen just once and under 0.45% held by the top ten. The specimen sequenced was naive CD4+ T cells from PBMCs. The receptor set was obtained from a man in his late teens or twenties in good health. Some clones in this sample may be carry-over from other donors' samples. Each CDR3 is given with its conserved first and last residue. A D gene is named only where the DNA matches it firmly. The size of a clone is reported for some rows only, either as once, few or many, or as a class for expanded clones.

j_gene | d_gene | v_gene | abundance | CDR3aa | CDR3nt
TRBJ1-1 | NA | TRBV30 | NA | CAWSTTITNTEAFF | TGTGCCTGGAGTACGACTATAACGAACACTGAAGCTTTCTTT
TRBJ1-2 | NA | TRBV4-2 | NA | CASSQDNAIAGYTF | TGTGCCAGCAGCCAAGATAACGCCATCGCTGGCTACACCTTC
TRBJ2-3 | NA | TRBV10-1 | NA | CASSDVRAWGTDTQYF | TGCGCCAGCAGTGATGTGAGGGCTTGGGGGACAGATACGCAGTATTTT
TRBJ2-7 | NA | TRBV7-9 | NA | CASSPASVYEQYF | TGTGCCAGCAGCCCCGCCTCGGTCTACGAGCAGTACTTC
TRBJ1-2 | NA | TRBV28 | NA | CASSLSQGHYGYTF | TGTGCCAGCAGTTTATCCCAGGGGCACTATGGCTACACCTTC
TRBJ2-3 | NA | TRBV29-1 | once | CSAVGWDTQYF | TGCAGCGCTGTCGGATGGGATACGCAGTATTTT
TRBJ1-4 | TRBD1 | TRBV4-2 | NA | CASSQDRVVEKLFF | TGTGCCAGCAGCCAGGACAGGGTAGTTGAAAAACTGTTTTTT
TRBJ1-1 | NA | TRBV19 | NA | CASSIRQRSEAFF | TGTGCCAGTAGTATTAGACAGAGGAGTGAAGCTTTCTTT
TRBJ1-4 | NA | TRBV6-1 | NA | CASSRPGATNEKLFF | TGTGCCAGCTCGAGACCGGGGGCAACTAATGAAAAACTGTTTTTT
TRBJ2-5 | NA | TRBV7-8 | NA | CASSLVGGIQETQYF | TGTGCCAGCAGCTTAGTGGGCGGGATTCAAGAGACCCAGTACTTC
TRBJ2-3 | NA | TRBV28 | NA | CASSLRTDTQYF | TGTGCCAGCAGTTTAAGGACAGATACGCAGTATTTT
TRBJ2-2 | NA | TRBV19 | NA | CASSIFPQGGLFF | TGTGCCAGTAGTATCTTTCCACAGGGAGGCCTGTTTTTT
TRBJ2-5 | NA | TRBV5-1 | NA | CASMQTGTRGTQYF | TGCGCCAGCATGCAAACCGGGACACGGGGGACCCAGTACTTC
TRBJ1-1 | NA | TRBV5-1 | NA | CASSFGGAILMNTEAFF | TGCGCCAGCAGCTTCGGAGGGGCGATATTAATGAACACTGAAGCTTTCTTT
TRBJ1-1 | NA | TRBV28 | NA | CASSLSTANTEAFF | TGTGCCAGCAGTTTAAGTACTGCTAACACTGAAGCTTTCTTT
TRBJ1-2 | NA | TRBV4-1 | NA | CASSQVPFLINYGYTF | TGCGCCAGCAGCCAAGTTCCGTTCTTAATTAACTATGGCTACACCTTC
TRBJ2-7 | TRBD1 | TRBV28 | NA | CASSKAGTGVDEQYF | TGTGCCAGCAGCAAAGCCGGGACAGGGGTAGACGAGCAGTACTTC
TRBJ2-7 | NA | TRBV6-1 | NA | CASSEALRAAGRMYF | TGTGCCAGCAGTGAAGCGCTTCGGGCAGCTGGGAGGATGTACTTC
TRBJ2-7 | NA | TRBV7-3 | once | CASSLTHSTYEQYF | TGTGCCAGCAGCTTAACCCATTCCACCTACGAGCAGTACTTC
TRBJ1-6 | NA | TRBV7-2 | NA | CASSLAGVRNSPLHF | TGTGCCAGCAGCTTAGCAGGGGTTAGAAATTCACCCCTCCACTTT
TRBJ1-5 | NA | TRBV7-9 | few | CASSHDGGGQPQHF | TGTGCCAGCAGCCACGACGGGGGCGGTCAGCCCCAGCATTTT
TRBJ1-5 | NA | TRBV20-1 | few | CSATGGQPQHF | TGCAGTGCGACCGGGGGCCAGCCCCAGCATTTT
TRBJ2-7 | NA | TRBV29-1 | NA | CSSQGMGYEQYF | TGCAGCTCGCAGGGCATGGGCTACGAGCAGTACTTC
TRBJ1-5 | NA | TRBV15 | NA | CATSRDPGQGQPQHF | TGTGCCACCAGCAGAGATCCGGGGCAGGGTCAGCCCCAGCATTTT
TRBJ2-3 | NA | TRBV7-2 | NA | CASSLVGADTQYF | TGTGCCAGCAGCTTAGTGGGGGCAGATACGCAGTATTTT
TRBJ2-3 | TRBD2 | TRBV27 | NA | CASRGVRAGGLLYTDTQYF | TGTGCCAGCAGAGGAGTGAGGGCGGGAGGCCTCCTATACACAGATACGCAGTATTTT
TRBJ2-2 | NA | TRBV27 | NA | CASSFSPNTGELFF | TGTGCCAGCAGTTTTTCTCCGAACACCGGGGAGCTGTTTTTT
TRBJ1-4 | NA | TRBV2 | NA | CACGGGNNEKLFF | TGTGCCTGCGGTGGGGGGAATAACGAAAAACTGTTTTTT
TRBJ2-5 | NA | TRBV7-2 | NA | CASSLGAFGETQYF | TGTGCCAGCAGCTTAGGGGCGTTTGGGGAGACCCAGTACTTC
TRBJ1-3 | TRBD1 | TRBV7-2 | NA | CASSPAGSGGSGNTIYF | TGTGCCAGCAGTCCCGCGGGGTCAGGGGGATCTGGAAACACCATATATTTT
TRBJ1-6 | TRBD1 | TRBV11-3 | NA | CASSSPGQSNSPLHF | TGTGCCAGCAGCTCCCCGGGACAGAGTAATTCACCCCTCCACTTT
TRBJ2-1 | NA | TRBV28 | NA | CASSLAAGHEQFF | TGTGCCAGCAGTTTAGCGGCAGGGCATGAGCAGTTCTTC